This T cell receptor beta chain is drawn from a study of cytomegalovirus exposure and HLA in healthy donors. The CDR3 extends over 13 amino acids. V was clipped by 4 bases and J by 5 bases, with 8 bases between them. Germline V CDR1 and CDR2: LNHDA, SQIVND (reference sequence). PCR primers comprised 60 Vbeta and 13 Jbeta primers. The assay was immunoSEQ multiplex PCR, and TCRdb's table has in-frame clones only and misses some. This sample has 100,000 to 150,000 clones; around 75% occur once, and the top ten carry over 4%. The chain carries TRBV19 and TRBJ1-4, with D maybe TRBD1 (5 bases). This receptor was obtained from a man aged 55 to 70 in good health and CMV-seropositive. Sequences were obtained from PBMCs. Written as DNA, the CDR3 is TGTGCCAGTAGTACGACAGAAAATGAAAAACTGTTTTTT. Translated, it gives CASSTTENEKLFF.